The source of this T cell receptor beta chain is a study of shared clonotypes between healthy human individuals. V shed 0 bases and J shed 3 bases, with 15 bases lying between them. Germline CDR1 SGHRS, CDR2 YFSETQ. This CDR3 has 16 residues. Profiling relied on immunoSEQ multiplex PCR, and the TCRdb table lists in-frame clones only, not all of them. The table includes approximately 1.5 million clones, under 99% detected once. Study observations and caveats: A reduction in generation probabilities was seen for non-shared clonotypes relative to those shared by all four donors.

For this clone: Its specificity is not known.

This TCR derives from a man aged 25 to 40 in good health. The sequenced sample was naive CD4+ T cells sorted from blood. Subset here: CD45RA+ positively selected. V usage is TRBV5-1 and J usage is TRBJ1-1, with D uncertain. This CDR3 is CASSLAMGSWDTEAFF. CDR3 nucleotides: TGCGCCAGCAGCTTGGCTATGGGCAGCTGGGACACTGAAGCTTTCTTT.